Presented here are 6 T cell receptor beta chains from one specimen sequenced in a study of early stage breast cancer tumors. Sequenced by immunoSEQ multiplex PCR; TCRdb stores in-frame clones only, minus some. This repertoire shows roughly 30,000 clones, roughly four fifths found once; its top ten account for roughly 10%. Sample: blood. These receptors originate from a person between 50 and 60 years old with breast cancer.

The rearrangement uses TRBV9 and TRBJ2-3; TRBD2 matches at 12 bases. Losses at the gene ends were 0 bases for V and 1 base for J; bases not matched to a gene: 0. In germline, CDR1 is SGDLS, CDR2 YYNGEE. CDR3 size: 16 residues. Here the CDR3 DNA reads TGTGCCAGCAGCGTAGGACTAGCGGGGGGCACAGATACGCAGTATTTT. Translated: CASSVGLAGGTDTQYF.

The CDR3 loop is CASSQEMTSSGNTIYF. CDR3 sequence (DNA): TGCGCCAGCAGCCAAGAAATGACCAGCTCTGGAAACACCATATATTTT. This rearrangement joins TRBV4-1 to TRBJ1-3; D is ambiguous. V was pared by 0 bases and J by 0 bases, with 9 bases between. This CDR3 spans 16 amino acids. Germline V lookup: CDR1 MGHRA, CDR2 YSYEKL.

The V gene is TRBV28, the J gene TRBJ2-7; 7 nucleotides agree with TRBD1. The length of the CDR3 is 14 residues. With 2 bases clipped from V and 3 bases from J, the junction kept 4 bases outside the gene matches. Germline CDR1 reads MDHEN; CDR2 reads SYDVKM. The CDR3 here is CASSLGTAFYEQYF. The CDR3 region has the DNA TGTGCCAGCAGTTTAGGGACAGCTTTCTACGAGCAGTACTTC.

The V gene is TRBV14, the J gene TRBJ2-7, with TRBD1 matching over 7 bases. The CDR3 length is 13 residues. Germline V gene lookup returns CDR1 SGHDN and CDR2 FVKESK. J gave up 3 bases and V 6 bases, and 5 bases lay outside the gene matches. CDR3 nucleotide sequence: TGTGCCAGCAGGAGGACAGGACTCTACGAGCAGTACTTC. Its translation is CASRRTGLYEQYF. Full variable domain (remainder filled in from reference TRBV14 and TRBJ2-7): EAGVTQFPSHSVIEKGQTVTLRCDPISGHDNLYWYRRVMGKEIKFLLHFVKESKQDESGMPNNRFLAERTGGTYSTLKVQPAELEDSGVYFCASRRTGLYEQYFGPGTRLTVT.

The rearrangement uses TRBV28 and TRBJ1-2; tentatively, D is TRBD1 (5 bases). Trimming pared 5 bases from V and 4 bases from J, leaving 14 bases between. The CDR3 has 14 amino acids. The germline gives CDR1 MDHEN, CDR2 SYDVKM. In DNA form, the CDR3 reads TGTGCCAGCAGTCACCCGGGACCCGCCTATGGCTACACCTTC. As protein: CASSHPGPAYGYTF.

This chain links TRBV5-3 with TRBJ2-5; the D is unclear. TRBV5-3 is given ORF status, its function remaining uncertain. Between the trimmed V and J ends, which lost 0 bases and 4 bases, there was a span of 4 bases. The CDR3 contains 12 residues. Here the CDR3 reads CARSLVLETQYF. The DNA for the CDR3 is TGTGCCAGAAGCTTGGTTTTAGAGACCCAGTACTTC.